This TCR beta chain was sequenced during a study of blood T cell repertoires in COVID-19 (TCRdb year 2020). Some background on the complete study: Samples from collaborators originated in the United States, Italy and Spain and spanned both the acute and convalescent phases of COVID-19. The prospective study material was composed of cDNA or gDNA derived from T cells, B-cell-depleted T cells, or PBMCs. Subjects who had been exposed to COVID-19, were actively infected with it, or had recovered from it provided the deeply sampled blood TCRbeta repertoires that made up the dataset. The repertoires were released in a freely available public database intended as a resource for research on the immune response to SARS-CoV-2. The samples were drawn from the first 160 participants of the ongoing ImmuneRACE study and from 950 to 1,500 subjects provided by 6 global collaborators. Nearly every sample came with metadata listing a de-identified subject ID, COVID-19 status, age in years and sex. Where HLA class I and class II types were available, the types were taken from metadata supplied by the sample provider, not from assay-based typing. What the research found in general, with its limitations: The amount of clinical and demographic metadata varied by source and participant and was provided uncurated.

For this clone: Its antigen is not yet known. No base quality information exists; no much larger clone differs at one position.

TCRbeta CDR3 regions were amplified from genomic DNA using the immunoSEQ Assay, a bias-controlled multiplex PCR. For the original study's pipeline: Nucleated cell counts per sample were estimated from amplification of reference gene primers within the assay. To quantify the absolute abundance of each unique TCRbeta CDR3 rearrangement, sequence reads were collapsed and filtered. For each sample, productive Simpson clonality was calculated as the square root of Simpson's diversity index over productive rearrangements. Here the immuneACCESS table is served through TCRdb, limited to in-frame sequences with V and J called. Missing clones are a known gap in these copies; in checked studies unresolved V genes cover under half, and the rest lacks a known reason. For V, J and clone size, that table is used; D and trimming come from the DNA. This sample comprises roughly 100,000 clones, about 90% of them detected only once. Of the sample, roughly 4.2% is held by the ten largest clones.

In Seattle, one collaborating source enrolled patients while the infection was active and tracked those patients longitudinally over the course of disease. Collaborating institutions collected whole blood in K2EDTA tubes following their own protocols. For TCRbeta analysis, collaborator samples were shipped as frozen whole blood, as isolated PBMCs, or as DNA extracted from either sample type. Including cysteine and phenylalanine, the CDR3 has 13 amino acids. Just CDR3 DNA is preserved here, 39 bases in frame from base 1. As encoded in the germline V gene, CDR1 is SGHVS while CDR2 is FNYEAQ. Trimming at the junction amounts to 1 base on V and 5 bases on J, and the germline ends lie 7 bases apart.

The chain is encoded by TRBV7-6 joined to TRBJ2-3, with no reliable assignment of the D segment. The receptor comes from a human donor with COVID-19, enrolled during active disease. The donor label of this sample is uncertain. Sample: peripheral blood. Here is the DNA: TGTGCCAGCAGCTTAGGGGCACGAGATACGCAGTATTTT. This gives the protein CASSLGARDTQYF.